This T cell receptor beta chain is drawn from a study of blood T cell repertoires in COVID-19. On the study more broadly: Sources were T cells, B-cell-depleted T cells, or PBMCs; the material itself was cDNA or gDNA.

Enrolment of Seattle patients took place during active infection, and they were followed longitudinally. The table lists this clone with a count of one. Generated by immunoSEQ multiplex PCR, the TCRdb table keeps only in-frame clones and is missing some. The data contain about 120,000 clones, 90% of them singletons. The sequence came from a woman in her sixties or seventies with COVID-19, enrolled during active disease. Sample: peripheral blood.

CDR3 region: CASSQARVSYEQYF. For the CDR3, the DNA is TGTGCCAGCAGCCAAGCCAGGGTCTCCTACGAGCAGTACTTC. J is TRBJ2-7 and V is TRBV14, with D perhaps TRBD1 (5 bases). Per germline, CDR1 SGHDN and CDR2 FVKESK. The CDR3 spans 14 residues. Trimming shortened V by 1 base and J by 0 bases, and 7 bases separated the two germline ends. Looking up the rest from reference TRBV14 and TRBJ2-7 gives the full variable domain: EAGVTQFPSHSVIEKGQTVTLRCDPISGHDNLYWYRRVMGKEIKFLLHFVKESKQDESGMPNNRFLAERTGGTYSTLKVQPAELEDSGVYFCASSQARVSYEQYFGPGTRLTVT.